Each of the 4 T cell receptor beta chains below was sequenced from the same sample in a study of blood T cell repertoires in COVID-19. Assay used: immunoSEQ multiplex PCR; TCRdb lists only in-frame clones, some missing. Among about 68,000 clones listed, 88% were seen once. Sequenced input: peripheral blood. Receptors originate from a human donor in a cohort sampled during active COVID-19.

The J gene is TRBJ1-1, the V gene TRBV11-3; perhaps TRBD1 as D (5 bases). Trimming pared 5 bases from V and 7 bases from J, leaving 14 bases between. Germline lookup yields CDR1 SGHNT and CDR2 YENEEA. This CDR3 comprises 13 residues. Here the CDR3 reads CASSQTALGEAFF. DNA for the CDR3: TGTGCCAGCAGCCAGACAGCACTGGGTGAAGCTTTCTTT.

This clone was observed a handful of times. This chain joins TRBV9 and TRBJ2-2, with 9 nucleotides matching TRBD2. V was pared by 4 bases and J by 7 bases, with 11 bases of the junction left unmatched. This CDR3 comprises 16 residues. The germline gives CDR1 SGDLS, CDR2 YYNGEE. CDR3 in amino acids: CASSFSGTSFVGELFF. CDR3 sequence (DNA): TGTGCCAGCAGCTTCTCCGGGACTAGCTTCGTCGGGGAGCTGTTTTTT.

The V gene is TRBV6-2 or TRBV6-3, the J gene TRBJ2-1; D is unresolved. CDR1 and CDR2 from the germline V gene are MNHEY and SVGEGT. The CDR3 loop spans 15 amino acids. V lost 4 bases, J lost 2 bases, and 12 bases lay in between. The CDR3 bases are TGTGCCAGCAGTTTAGAGGAGAGGACCTACAATGAGCAGTTCTTC. As protein: CASSLEERTYNEQFF.

The V and J genes are TRBV9 and TRBJ1-1, with D maybe TRBD1 (6 bases). CDR1 is SGDLS, CDR2 YYNGEE, per germline. The CDR3 has 15 amino acids. The V gene lost 2 bases and the J gene lost 3 bases, with 14 bases spanning the gap. The CDR3 spells CASSVSVGADTEAFF. The DNA of the CDR3 is TGTGCCAGCAGCGTCTCGGTGGGGGCCGACACTGAAGCTTTCTTT.